This T cell receptor (beta chain) was obtained from a study of cytomegalovirus exposure and HLA in healthy donors. About the research overall: A previous analysis identified approximately 110 million unique TCR beta sequences derived from some 170 million T cells. Study-wide points: Analyzed later, association rates of TCRs varied across HLA loci, with DRB1 most and HLA-C fewest. A later analysis linked a missense DCLRE1C variant to TCR beta V- and J-gene trimming. In vitro experiments confirmed that three CMV-associated chains were specific for CMV antigens.

60 Vbeta and 13 Jbeta primers were used in PCR. Measured with immunoSEQ multiplex PCR; TCRdb has only the in-frame clones, and not every one. In the table there are about 180,000 clones, about 82% of which are singletons. This clone came up once. Its antigen is unidentified. V was pared by 4 bases and J by 5 bases, with 9 bases between. CDR1 and CDR2 (germline): SGDLS, YYNGEE. The CDR3 length is 12 residues. Sample: PBMCs. V usage is TRBV9 and J usage is TRBJ1-2; a weak D match, TRBD1 (6 bases). The sequence was obtained from a woman in her 30s in good health and CMV-seronegative. The CDR3 DNA follows: TGTGCCAGCAGCATACAGGGATATGGCTACACCTTC. It encodes CASSIQGYGYTF.